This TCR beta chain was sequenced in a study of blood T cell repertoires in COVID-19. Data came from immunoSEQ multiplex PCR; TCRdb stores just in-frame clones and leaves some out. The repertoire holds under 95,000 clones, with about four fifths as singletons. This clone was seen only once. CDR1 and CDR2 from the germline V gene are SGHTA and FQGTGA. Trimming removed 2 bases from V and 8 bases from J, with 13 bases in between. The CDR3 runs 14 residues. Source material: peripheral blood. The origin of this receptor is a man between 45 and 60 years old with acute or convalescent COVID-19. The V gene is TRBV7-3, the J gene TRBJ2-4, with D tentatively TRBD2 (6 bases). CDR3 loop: CASSLATPGDIQYF. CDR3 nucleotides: TGTGCCAGCAGCTTAGCGACCCCGGGGGACATTCAGTACTTC.